This TCR beta chain appears in the sequencing data of a study of blood T cell repertoires in COVID-19 (dated by TCRdb to between 2020 and 2021). About the full investigation: Collaborator samples came from the United States, Italy and Spain and covered acute and convalescent phases of COVID-19. HLA class I and class II types, where available, came from metadata supplied by the sample provider rather than from assay-based typing. The prospective study material was composed of cDNA or gDNA derived from T cells, B-cell-depleted T cells, or PBMCs. Samples came from the ongoing ImmuneRACE study (first 160 participants) plus 1,254 subjects from 6 global collaborators. A freely available public database, intended as a resource for researchers studying the immune response to SARS-CoV-2, is where the repertoires were released. Deeply sampled blood TCRbeta repertoires from subjects exposed to, actively infected with, or recovered from COVID-19 were included in the dataset. Sample metadata almost always included a de-identified subject ID, COVID-19 status, age in years and sex.

The CDR3 measures 16 amino acids from cysteine to phenylalanine. Of the read, only the CDR3 DNA is kept; its 48 bases are in frame from base 1. Germline trimming amounts to 0 bases on V and 9 bases on J, with 9 as the count of junction bases outside the gene matches. From the germline V gene, CDR1 is SGDLS and CDR2 is YYNGEE. The immunoSEQ Assay, a bias-controlled multiplex PCR, was used to amplify TCRbeta CDR3 regions from genomic DNA. In the paper's pipeline: Within the assay, amplification of reference gene primers was used to estimate how many nucleated cells each sample contained. To quantify the absolute abundance of each unique TCRbeta CDR3 rearrangement, sequence reads were collapsed and filtered. For each sample, productive Simpson clonality was calculated by taking the square root of Simpson's diversity index across productive rearrangements. TCRdb obtained this table from immuneACCESS and retained in-frame rearrangements with V and J assigned. These tables miss some clones; where compared with another copy, unresolved V genes account for less than half of the shortfall, and the remainder is unexplained. V and J calls plus clone size are reproduced from that table; the DNA served to infer D and trimming. Recorded for this sample are 250,000 to 350,000 clones; 65% to 85% of them occurred a single time. The top ten clonotypes cover roughly 1.5% of the sample.

Broad study findings and their caveats: The amount of clinical and demographic metadata varied by source and participant and was provided uncurated.

As concerns this clone: Its antigen target is currently unknown. No quality values exist for individual bases; no much larger clone is one base distant.

At one collaborating source in Seattle, patients were enrolled during active infection and were followed longitudinally through the course of disease. The collaborating institutions used their own protocols to collect whole blood in K2EDTA tubes. For TCRbeta analysis, collaborators shipped samples in one of three forms: frozen whole blood, isolated PBMCs, or DNA extracted from either of those sample types. The TCR sequence derives from a human donor with COVID-19, enrolled during active disease. The donor label of this sample is uncertain. Sequencing was done on a sample of peripheral blood. In this chain, TRBV9 is recombined with TRBJ2-2, with 9 bases matching TRBD1. The CDR3 corresponds to CASSVGLGQGKRELFF. The base sequence is TGTGCCAGCAGCGTAGGGCTCGGACAGGGGAAAAGGGAGCTGTTTTTT.